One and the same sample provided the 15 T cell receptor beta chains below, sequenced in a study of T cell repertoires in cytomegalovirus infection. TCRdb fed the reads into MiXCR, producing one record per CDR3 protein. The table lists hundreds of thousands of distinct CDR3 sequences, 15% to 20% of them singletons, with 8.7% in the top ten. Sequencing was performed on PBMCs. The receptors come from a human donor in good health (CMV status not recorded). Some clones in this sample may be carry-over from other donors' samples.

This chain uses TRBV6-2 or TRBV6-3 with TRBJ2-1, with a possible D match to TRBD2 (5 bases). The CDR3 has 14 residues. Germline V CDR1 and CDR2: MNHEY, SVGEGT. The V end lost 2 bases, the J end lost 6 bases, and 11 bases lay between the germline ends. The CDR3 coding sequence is TGTGCCAGCAGTTACCGGGGAGTGGGCAATGAGCAGTTCTTC. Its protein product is CASSYRGVGNEQFF.

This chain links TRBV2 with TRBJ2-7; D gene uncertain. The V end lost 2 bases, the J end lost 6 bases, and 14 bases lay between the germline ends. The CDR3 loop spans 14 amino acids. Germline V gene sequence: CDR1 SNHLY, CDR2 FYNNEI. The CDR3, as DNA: TGTGCCAGCAGTGAATGGACCTTAGCTGCCGAGCAGTACTTC. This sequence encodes CASSEWTLAAEQYF.

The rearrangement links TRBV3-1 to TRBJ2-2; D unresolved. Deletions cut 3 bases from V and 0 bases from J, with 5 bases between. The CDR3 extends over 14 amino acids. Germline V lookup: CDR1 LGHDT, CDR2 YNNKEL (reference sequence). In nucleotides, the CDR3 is TGTGCCAGCAGCCAGGGATCGAACACCGGGGAGCTGTTTTTT. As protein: CASSQGSNTGELFF.

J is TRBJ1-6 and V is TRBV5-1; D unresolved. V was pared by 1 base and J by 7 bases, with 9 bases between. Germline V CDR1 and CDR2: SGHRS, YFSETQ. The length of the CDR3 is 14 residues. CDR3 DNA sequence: TGCGCCAGCAGCTTGAGTCGGAACAATTCACCCCTCCACTTT. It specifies CASSLSRNNSPLHF.

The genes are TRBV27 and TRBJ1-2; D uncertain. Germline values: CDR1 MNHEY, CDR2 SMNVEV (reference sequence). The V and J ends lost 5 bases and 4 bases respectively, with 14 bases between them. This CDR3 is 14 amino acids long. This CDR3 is CASSPAGGSYGYTF. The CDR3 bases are TGTGCCAGCAGTCCCGCGGGAGGGAGCTATGGCTACACCTTC.

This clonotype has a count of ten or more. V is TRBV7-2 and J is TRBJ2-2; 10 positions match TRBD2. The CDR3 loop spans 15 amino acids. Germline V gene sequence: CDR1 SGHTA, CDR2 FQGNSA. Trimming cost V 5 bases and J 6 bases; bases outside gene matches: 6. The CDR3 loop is CASSTAGTSAGELFF. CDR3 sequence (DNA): TGTGCCAGCAGCACCGCCGGGACTAGCGCCGGGGAGCTGTTTTTT.

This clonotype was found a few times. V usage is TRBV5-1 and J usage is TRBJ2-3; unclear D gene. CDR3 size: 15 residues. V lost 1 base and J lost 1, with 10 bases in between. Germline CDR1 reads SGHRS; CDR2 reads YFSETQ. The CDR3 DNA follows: TGCGCCAGCAGCTTGAACAACGTAGGCACAGATACGCAGTATTTT. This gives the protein CASSLNNVGTDTQYF.

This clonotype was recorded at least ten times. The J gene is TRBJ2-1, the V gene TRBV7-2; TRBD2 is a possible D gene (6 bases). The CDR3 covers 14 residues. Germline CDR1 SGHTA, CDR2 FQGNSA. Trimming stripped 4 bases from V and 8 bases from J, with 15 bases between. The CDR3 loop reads CASSYRTGDHEQFF. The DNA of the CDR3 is TGTGCCAGCAGCTACCGGACGGGGGACCATGAGCAGTTCTTC.

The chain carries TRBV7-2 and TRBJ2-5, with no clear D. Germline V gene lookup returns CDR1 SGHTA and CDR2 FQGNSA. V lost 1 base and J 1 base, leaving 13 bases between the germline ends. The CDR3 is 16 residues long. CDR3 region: CASSLGRVQSQETQYF. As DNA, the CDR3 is TGTGCCAGCAGCTTAGGGCGTGTACAGTCCCAAGAGACCCAGTACTTC.

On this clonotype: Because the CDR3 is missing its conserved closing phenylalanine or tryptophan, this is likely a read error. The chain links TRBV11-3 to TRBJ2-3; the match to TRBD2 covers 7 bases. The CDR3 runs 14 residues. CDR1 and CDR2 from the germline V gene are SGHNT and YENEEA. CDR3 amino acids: CAGSPSGPTDTQYS. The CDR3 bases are TGTGCCGGCAGCCCTAGCGGACCCACAGATACGCAGTATTCT.

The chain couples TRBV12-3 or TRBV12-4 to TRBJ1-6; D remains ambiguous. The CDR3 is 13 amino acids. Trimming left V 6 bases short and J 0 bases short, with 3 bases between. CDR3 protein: CASRISYNSPLHF. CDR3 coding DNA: TGTGCCAGCAGAATCTCCTATAATTCACCCCTCCACTTT.

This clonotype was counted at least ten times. In nucleotides, the CDR3 is TGTGCCAGTAGTATAGCTGGGGACATGTATGCCCAAGCTTTCTTT. Translation gives CASSIAGDMYAQAFF. The rearrangement joins TRBV19 to TRBJ1-1; TRBD1 is a possible D gene (6 bases). Germline values: CDR1 LNHDA, CDR2 SQIVND (reference sequence). The CDR3 sequence is 15 residues long. With 1 base removed from V and 9 bases from J, the gap between germline ends came to 18 bases.

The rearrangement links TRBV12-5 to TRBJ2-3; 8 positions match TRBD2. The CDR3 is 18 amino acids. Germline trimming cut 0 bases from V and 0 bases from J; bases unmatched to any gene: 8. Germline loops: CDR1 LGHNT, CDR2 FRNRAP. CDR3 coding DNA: TGTGCTAGTGGTTTGGTACTGTGTGCTAGCGGGAGCACAGATACGCAGTATTTT. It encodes CASGLVLCASGSTDTQYF.

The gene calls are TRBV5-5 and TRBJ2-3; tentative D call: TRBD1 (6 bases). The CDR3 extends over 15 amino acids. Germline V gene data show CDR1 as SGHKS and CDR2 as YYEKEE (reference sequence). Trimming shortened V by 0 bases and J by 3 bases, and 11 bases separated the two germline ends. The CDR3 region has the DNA TGTGCCAGCAGCTTGGTAGGGACACAGACAGATACGCAGTATTTT. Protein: CASSLVGTQTDTQYF.

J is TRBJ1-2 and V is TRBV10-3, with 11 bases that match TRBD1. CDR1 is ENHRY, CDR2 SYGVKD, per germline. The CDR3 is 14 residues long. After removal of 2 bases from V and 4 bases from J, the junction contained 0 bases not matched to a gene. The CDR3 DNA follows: TGTGCCATCAGTGAGGGGACAGGGGGCTATGGCTACACCTTC. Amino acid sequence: CAISEGTGGYGYTF.